This T cell receptor beta chain originates from a study of blood T cell repertoires in COVID-19. Study background: Acute and convalescent COVID-19 specimens originated in the United States, Italy and Spain. T cells, B-cell-depleted T cells, or PBMCs provided the cDNA or gDNA that served as material.

The CDR3 spans 16 residues. V was clipped by 0 bases and J by 8 bases; unmatched bases: 8. Germline V lookup: CDR1 SGHTA, CDR2 FQGNSA. Seattle patients were enrolled while actively infected and followed longitudinally. The authors' processing: Estimated nucleated cell counts came from reference gene primer amplification. The method was immunoSEQ multiplex PCR; TCRdb's version includes in-frame clones alone and lacks a portion of them. Clonal size and the V and J genes are those of that table, whereas D and trimming came from the DNA. Of approximately 45,000 clones detected, about 83% appear once; the ten largest clones hold roughly 4.3%.

Sequencing used peripheral blood. The receptor was derived from a man aged 35-49 years with COVID-19, enrolled during active disease. The chain combines TRBV7-2 with TRBJ1-4; 8 bases fit TRBD1. The CDR3 DNA is TGTGCCAGCAGCTTAGCCCTGACAGGGGCAGGGGAAAAACTGTTTTTT. It codes for CASSLALTGAGEKLFF.